A selection of T cell receptor beta chains follows, all from one sample in a study of Ad26.COV2.S vaccination and SARS-CoV-2 variants. The method was immunoSEQ multiplex PCR; TCRdb's version includes in-frame clones alone and lacks a portion of them. The sample records fewer than 400,000 clones, 70% to 90% being singletons. The sample here was peripheral blood, taken in a trial of Ad26.COV2.S vaccine versus placebo. These receptors all stem from a person aged 18-65 years who received the Ad26.COV2.S COVID-19 vaccine or a placebo. Each CDR3 is given with its conserved first and last residue. The D gene is left open where the match is weak. Clone size is not always given. Where it is, it says once, few, many or a class for expanded clones.

>TRBJ2-3|NA|TRBV27|NA
CASSLSGYPDTQYF
TGTGCCAGCAGTTTATCGGGCTACCCAGATACGCAGTATTTT
>TRBJ1-4|NA|TRBV28|NA
CASSFGAGNEKLFF
TGTGCCAGCAGTTTCGGTGCAGGGAATGAAAAACTGTTTTTT
>TRBJ2-5|TRBD2|TRBV20-1|NA
CSASLAGVRETQYF
TGCAGTGCTAGTTTAGCGGGAGTTAGAGAGACCCAGTACTTC
>TRBJ1-3|NA|TRBV7-3|NA
CASSAQKGSPGNTIYF
TGTGCCAGCAGCGCCCAGAAGGGTTCCCCTGGAAACACCATATATTTT
>TRBJ2-7|TRBD2|TRBV3-1/TRBV3-2|NA
CASSQVAGISSYEQYF
TGTGCCAGCAGCCAAGTAGCGGGGATTAGCTCCTACGAGCAGTACTTC
>TRBJ2-2|NA|TRBV30|NA
CAWSVLGPPGELFF
TGTGCCTGGAGTGTGCTAGGTCCCCCAGGGGAGCTGTTTTTT
>TRBJ1-3|NA|TRBV6-6|NA
CASSYSTRAGNTIYF
TGTGCCAGCAGTTACTCGACACGGGCTGGAAACACCATATATTTT
>TRBJ1-2|NA|TRBV28|NA
CASSLFSGEYGYTF
TGTGCCAGCAGTTTATTTTCAGGGGAATATGGCTACACCTTC
>TRBJ2-1|TRBD2|TRBV12-5|NA
CAGSLAGGRVDEQFF
TGTGCTGGAAGCTTAGCGGGAGGTAGGGTCGATGAGCAGTTCTTC
>TRBJ1-2|NA|TRBV28|NA
CASRLREGRSYGYTF
TGTGCCAGCAGACTCCGGGAGGGAAGGAGCTATGGCTACACCTTC
>TRBJ2-5|TRBD2|TRBV29-1|NA
CSVELLAGQETQYF
TGCAGCGTAGAACTACTAGCGGGCCAAGAGACCCAGTACTTC
>TRBJ2-7|TRBD2|TRBV3-1/TRBV3-2|NA
CASSRGRAPTYEQYF
TGTGCCAGCAGCCGCGGGAGGGCCCCTACCTACGAGCAGTACTTC
>TRBJ2-7|NA|TRBV28|NA
CASSPRALAYEQYF
TGTGCCAGCAGTCCCCGGGCTCTGGCCTACGAGCAGTACTTC
>TRBJ2-1|TRBD2|TRBV5-1|NA
CASSLGLAGVSEQFF
TGCGCCAGCAGCTTGGGGCTAGCGGGAGTTAGTGAGCAGTTCTTC
>TRBJ1-5|NA|TRBV28|NA
CASSFETAHSNQPQHF
TGTGCCAGCAGTTTTGAGACAGCCCATAGCAATCAGCCCCAGCATTTT
>TRBJ1-4|NA|TRBV3-1/TRBV3-2|NA
CASSQDLRGSRNEKLFF
TGTGCCAGCAGCCAAGATCTTCGAGGCTCCCGGAATGAAAAACTGTTTTTT
>TRBJ2-2|NA|TRBV7-2|NA
CASSPSRDRITGELFF
TGTGCCAGCAGCCCATCCAGGGACCGGATCACCGGGGAGCTGTTTTTT
>TRBJ2-7|NA|TRBV12-3/TRBV12-4|NA
CASSLRGPEQYF
TGTGCCAGCAGTCTTAGGGGTCCGGAGCAGTACTTC
>TRBJ1-4|NA|TRBV4-1|NA
CASSQERTESATNEKLFF
TGCGCCAGCAGCCAAGAAAGGACAGAATCTGCAACTAATGAAAAACTGTTTTTT
>TRBJ2-5|NA|TRBV5-1|NA
CASSLDGTPGETQYF
TGCGCCAGCAGCTTGGATGGGACCCCGGGAGAGACCCAGTACTTC
>TRBJ2-1|NA|TRBV7-3|NA
CASSLSSMSYNEQFF
TGTGCCAGCAGCTTATCGAGTATGTCCTACAATGAGCAGTTCTTC
>TRBJ1-3|NA|TRBV10-3|NA
CAISEGNSGNTIYF
TGTGCCATCAGTGAGGGAAACTCTGGAAACACCATATATTTT
>TRBJ2-7|TRBD2|TRBV27|NA
CASSFQASGSHFPSYEQYF
TGTGCCAGCAGTTTCCAGGCTAGCGGGAGCCATTTCCCCTCCTACGAGCAGTACTTC
>TRBJ2-6|NA|TRBV4-2|NA
CASSQQVSSGANVLTF
TGTGCCAGCAGCCAACAGGTTTCCTCTGGGGCCAACGTCCTGACTTTC
>TRBJ2-2|NA|TRBV20-1|NA
CSASVANTGELFF
TGCAGTGCTAGTGTAGCGAACACCGGGGAGCTGTTTTTT
>TRBJ2-7|TRBD1|TRBV28|NA
CASRDRGYEQYF
TGTGCCAGCCGGGACAGGGGTTACGAGCAGTACTTC
>TRBJ2-1|TRBD2|TRBV6-2/TRBV6-3|NA
CASSMGAGGSEQFF
TGTGCCAGCAGCATGGGGGCGGGAGGTAGTGAGCAGTTCTTC
>TRBJ1-2|NA|TRBV10-3|NA
CAIRSSNYGYTF
TGTGCCATCAGGTCGTCTAACTATGGCTACACCTTC
>TRBJ1-1|TRBD1|TRBV30|NA
CAWTRQGATEAFF
TGTGCCTGGACCCGGCAGGGGGCCACTGAAGCTTTCTTT
>TRBJ2-7|NA|TRBV27|NA
CASSPSGTLLRLEQYF
TGTGCCAGCAGTCCTTCCGGGACCCTTCTTCGGCTCGAGCAGTACTTC
>TRBJ2-1|NA|TRBV28|NA
CASRGVGDGSYNEQFF
TGTGCCAGCAGGGGGGTGGGGGATGGATCGTACAATGAGCAGTTCTTC
>TRBJ1-2|NA|TRBV28|NA
CASERARFHGYTF
TGTGCCAGCGAAAGGGCGAGATTTCATGGCTACACCTTC
>TRBJ2-1|NA|TRBV5-1|NA
CASSLGAGNNEQFF
TGCGCCAGCAGCTTGGGGGCAGGGAACAATGAGCAGTTCTTC
>TRBJ2-1|TRBD2|TRBV28|NA
CASRLSGRSSYNEQFF
TGTGCCAGCAGGCTTAGCGGGAGGAGCTCCTACAATGAGCAGTTCTTC
>TRBJ1-5|NA|TRBV15|NA
CATSREKGPPQPQHF
TGTGCCACCAGCAGAGAAAAGGGACCGCCACAGCCCCAGCATTTT
>TRBJ1-6|TRBD1|TRBV28|NA
CASSLLRGRNNSPLHF
TGTGCCAGCAGTTTATTAAGGGGGCGAAATAATTCACCCCTCCACTTT
>TRBJ2-7|TRBD2|TRBV11-3|NA
CASRRRTSGSYEQYF
TGTGCCAGCAGAAGACGGACTAGCGGGAGCTACGAGCAGTACTTC
>TRBJ2-5|NA|TRBV2|NA
CASSAGGKETQYF
TGTGCCAGCAGTGCAGGGGGGAAAGAGACCCAGTACTTC
>TRBJ1-1|NA|TRBV30|once
CAWDRMNTEAFF
TGTGCCTGGGACCGTATGAACACTGAAGCTTTCTTT
>TRBJ2-1|NA|TRBV21-1|NA
CASSKARRQGYNEQFF
TGTGCCAGCAGCAAAGCTAGGAGACAGGGCTACAATGAGCAGTTCTTC
>TRBJ2-2|NA|TRBV6-2/TRBV6-3|NA
CASSYQASTGELFF
TGTGCCAGCAGTTATCAGGCTAGCACCGGGGAGCTGTTTTTT
>TRBJ2-1|TRBD2|TRBV7-2|NA
CASSYLADPYNEQFF
TGTGCCAGCAGCTATCTAGCGGACCCCTACAATGAGCAGTTCTTC
>TRBJ1-4|TRBD1|TRBV19|NA
CASSNRDSLNEKLFF
TGTGCCAGTAGTAACCGGGACAGCCTAAATGAAAAACTGTTTTTT
>TRBJ2-5|NA|TRBV5-1|NA
CASSLGTRGRETQYF
TGCGCCAGCAGCTTGGGGACCCGGGGGCGAGAGACCCAGTACTTC
>TRBJ2-2|TRBD2|TRBV28|NA
CASSSGLASGELFF
TGTGCCAGCAGTTCCGGACTAGCATCCGGGGAGCTGTTTTTT
>TRBJ2-5|NA|TRBV21-1|NA
CASSKRRRCSGGRAEETQYF
TGTGCCAGCAGCAAAAGAAGACGCTGTAGTGGCGGGAGGGCCGAGGAGACCCAGTACTTC
>TRBJ2-2|TRBD1|TRBV5-1|NA
CASSPTGQGAGELFF
TGCGCCAGCAGCCCCACGGGACAGGGGGCCGGGGAGCTGTTTTTT
>TRBJ2-4|TRBD1|TRBV27|NA
CASSFTGGSLKNIQYF
TGTGCCAGCAGTTTCACAGGGGGCAGTCTGAAAAACATTCAGTACTTC
>TRBJ1-6|NA|TRBV5-6|NA
CASSRTDHNSPLHF
TGTGCCAGCAGCAGGACAGACCATAATTCACCCCTCCACTTT
>TRBJ2-7|TRBD2|TRBV2|NA
CASRTSGTYEQYF
TGTGCCAGCAGGACTAGCGGAACCTACGAGCAGTACTTC
>TRBJ1-5|NA|TRBV6-1|NA
CASVEGVYQPQHF
TGTGCCTCGGTGGAGGGGGTATATCAGCCCCAGCATTTT
>TRBJ1-1|NA|TRBV7-8|NA
CASSLGLWGADTEAFF
TGTGCCAGCAGCTTAGGGCTGTGGGGCGCGGACACTGAAGCTTTCTTT
>TRBJ2-3|NA|TRBV10-3|NA
CAISEGTPVWQYF
TGTGCCATCAGCGAAGGGACTCCCGTATGGCAGTATTTT